This is a list of T cell receptor beta chains from one sample in a study of T-cell reconstitution after alpha-beta-depleted transplantation in children. TCRdb processed the PCR reads anew with MiXCR; each CDR3 protein has one entry. The sample has 200,000 to 250,000 distinct CDR3 sequences, roughly 10% seen once. The starting material was PBMCs from the stem cell graft donor, obtained from the stem cell graft. These receptors all come from a human donor who donated a stem cell graft to a child with acute lymphoblastic leukemia. Each CDR3 is given with its conserved first and last residue. A D gene is named only where the DNA matches it firmly. The listing skips clone size in some rows; elsewhere it reads once, few, many or a size class.

.	TRBJ2-7	TRBV7-8	many	CASSLVSSEQYF	TGTGCCAGCAGCTTAGTATCTAGCGAGCAGTACTTC
.	TRBJ2-3	TRBV6-1	few	CASNGQSAYTQYF	TGTGCCAGCAACGGACAGTCTGCATATACGCAGTATTTT
.	TRBJ2-7	TRBV10-3	many	CAISGPTAGDVYEQYF	TGTGCCATCAGTGGACCGACAGCAGGGGACGTCTACGAGCAGTACTTC
.	TRBJ2-4	TRBV2	once	CASSEVNQYF	TGTGCCAGCAGTGAGGTGAATCAGTACTTC
.	TRBJ2-1	TRBV3-1	.	CASSPKGRGGGQFF	TGTGCCAGCAGCCCTAAGGGTAGGGGCGGCGGGCAGTTCTTC
TRBD2	TRBJ2-1	TRBV20-1	many	CSAPLAGEQFF	TGCAGTGCTCCCCTAGCGGGTGAGCAGTTCTTC
TRBD1	TRBJ1-5	TRBV30	.	CAWTRDRGQPQHF	TGTGCCTGGACCCGGGACAGGGGTCAGCCCCAGCATTTT
.	TRBJ2-1	TRBV6-1	few	CASRRETGPYNEQFF	TGTGCCAGCAGGAGGGAAACAGGGCCCTACAATGAGCAGTTCTTC
.	TRBJ1-3	TRBV20-1	.	CSASQVSGNTIYF	TGCAGTGCTAGCCAAGTCTCTGGAAACACCATATATTTT
TRBD2	TRBJ2-3	TRBV10-3	.	CAIRKGLAGGPLTDTQYF	TGTGCCATCAGGAAAGGACTAGCGGGGGGGCCGCTGACAGATACGCAGTATTTT
.	TRBJ2-7	TRBV6-1	few	CASSVHTGSEQYF	TGTGCCAGCAGTGTCCATACAGGGAGCGAGCAGTACTTC
.	TRBJ1-4	TRBV5-1	.	CASSPDSNEKLFF	TGCGCCAGCAGCCCGGACAGTAATGAAAAACTGTTTTTT
.	TRBJ1-2	TRBV12-3/TRBV12-4	many	CASSFEGPNYGYTF	TGTGCCAGCAGTTTCGAGGGACCTAACTATGGCTACACCTTC
TRBD2	TRBJ2-1	TRBV19	.	CASSGQRGSYNEQFF	TGTGCCAGTAGTGGGCAGCGGGGATCCTACAATGAGCAGTTCTTC
.	TRBJ1-6	TRBV4-3	few	CASSQVLNSPLHF	TGCGCCAGCAGCCAAGTTCTGAATTCACCCCTCCACTTT
TRBD1	TRBJ1-3	TRBV12-3/TRBV12-4	few	CASSWTGISGNTIYF	TGTGCCAGCAGCTGGACAGGGATCTCTGGAAACACCATATATTTT
TRBD2	TRBJ2-1	TRBV12-3/TRBV12-4	few	CASSSGGLNYNEQFF	TGTGCCAGCTCCAGCGGGGGGTTAAACTACAATGAGCAGTTCTTC
TRBD1	TRBJ2-7	TRBV15	.	CATSRARRTGSHEQYF	TGTGCCACCAGCAGAGCCCGACGGACAGGGTCCCACGAGCAGTACTTC
TRBD1	TRBJ2-1	TRBV7-2	few	CAAAGQGAHGEQFF	TGTGCCGCCGCCGGACAGGGGGCACACGGTGAGCAGTTCTTC
.	TRBJ1-1	TRBV7-9	many	CASRQLSDTEAFF	TGTGCCAGCCGACAACTCTCCGACACTGAAGCTTTCTTT
.	TRBJ2-5	TRBV5-1	many	CASSLDRIPYQETQYF	TGCGCCAGCAGCTTGGATCGGATACCGTACCAAGAGACCCAGTACTTC
TRBD2	TRBJ2-7	TRBV11-2	few	CASSLSGETYEQYF	TGTGCCAGCAGCCTTAGCGGGGAAACCTACGAGCAGTACTTC
.	TRBJ2-4	TRBV4-2	few	CASSQRAEPPKAKNIQYF	TGTGCCAGCAGCCAACGAGCGGAACCTCCCAAAGCCAAAAACATTCAGTACTTC
TRBD1	TRBJ1-2	TRBV20-1	few	CSAEKSRTGVNYGYTF	TGCAGTGCTGAGAAGAGTAGGACAGGGGTCAACTATGGCTACACCTTC
.	TRBJ1-4	TRBV27	few	CASSLGSPNEKLFF	TGTGCCAGCAGTTTGGGCAGCCCTAATGAAAAACTGTTTTTT
.	TRBJ2-3	TRBV21-1	many	CASNVSGGAGWDTQYF	TGTGCCAGCAACGTTAGCGGGGGGGCCGGTTGGGATACGCAGTATTTT
TRBD2	TRBJ2-5	TRBV19	many	CASSMTRLAKETQYF	TGTGCCAGTAGTATGACTAGACTAGCTAAAGAGACCCAGTACTTC
.	TRBJ2-3	TRBV5-1	few	CASSLGTWGDTQYF	TGCGCCAGCAGCTTGGGGACCTGGGGAGATACGCAGTATTTT
TRBD1	TRBJ1-2	TRBV6-1	few	CASTRTADRGPGGYTF	TGTGCCAGCACGCGAACCGCGGACAGGGGGCCAGGTGGCTACACCTTC
.	TRBJ1-2	TRBV25-1	few	CASSESGRGYTF	TGTGCCAGCAGTGAATCGGGGAGAGGCTACACCTTC
TRBD2	TRBJ2-1	TRBV5-1	.	CASSPVPGLAGGFYNEQFF	TGCGCCAGCAGCCCCGTCCCGGGACTAGCGGGGGGCTTCTACAATGAGCAGTTCTTC
.	TRBJ2-2	TRBV9	.	CASLPGNTGELFF	TGTGCCAGCCTCCCAGGGAACACCGGGGAGCTGTTTTTT
TRBD1	TRBJ2-7	TRBV12-3/TRBV12-4	.	CASSTQTGVEQYF	TGTGCCAGCAGTACCCAGACAGGGGTTGAGCAGTACTTC
.	TRBJ2-7	TRBV19	many	CASSIRSGVGYEQYF	TGTGCCAGTAGTATTCGGAGTGGCGTCGGGTACGAGCAGTACTTC
.	TRBJ2-5	TRBV29-1	.	CSARTGLQETQYF	TGCAGCGCCCGGACGGGGCTCCAAGAGACCCAGTACTTC
.	TRBJ2-3	TRBV2	few	CASSEGIGGTDTQYF	TGTGCCAGCAGTGAGGGGATTGGAGGCACAGATACGCAGTATTTT
.	TRBJ2-7	TRBV20-1	.	CSALHPIDSYEQYF	TGCAGTGCCCTACACCCGATCGACTCCTACGAGCAGTACTTC
.	TRBJ1-6	TRBV15	.	CATSRDSQGDSPLHF	TGTGCCACCAGCAGAGATAGCCAGGGTGATTCACCCCTCCACTTT
.	TRBJ2-1	TRBV10-3	medium-sized	CAITRGNEQFF	TGTGCCATCACAAGGGGCAATGAGCAGTTCTTC
.	TRBJ2-2	TRBV5-1	few	CASSPGQQIGELFF	TGCGCCAGCAGCCCCGGACAGCAAATCGGGGAGCTGTTTTTT
.	TRBJ1-1	TRBV5-1	.	CASSLLQDEAFF	TGCGCCAGCAGCTTGCTCCAGGATGAAGCTTTCTTT
.	TRBJ2-1	TRBV10-3	many	CAISEAGRRDNEQFF	TGTGCCATCAGTGAAGCAGGCCGACGGGACAATGAGCAGTTCTTC
.	TRBJ1-5	TRBV24-1	many	CATSVSGTPNQPQHF	TGTGCCACCAGTGTTTCCGGGACACCTAATCAGCCCCAGCATTTT
.	TRBJ1-4	TRBV15	.	CATSRDLVGSSEKLFF	TGTGCCACCAGCAGAGATCTTGTAGGCTCTAGTGAAAAACTGTTTTTT
TRBD1	TRBJ1-5	TRBV6-2/TRBV6-3	.	CATRDRGNQPQHF	TGTGCCACCCGGGACAGGGGCAATCAGCCCCAGCATTTT
.	TRBJ1-2	TRBV5-6	few	CASSTDGRYGYTF	TGTGCCAGCAGCACGGACGGACGCTATGGCTACACCTTC
.	TRBJ2-7	TRBV5-1	.	CASSLELGEQYF	TGCGCCAGCAGCTTGGAGTTGGGCGAGCAGTACTTC
.	TRBJ1-6	TRBV10-3	few	CAIRERDYNSPLHF	TGTGCCATCAGGGAGAGGGATTATAATTCACCCCTCCACTTT
.	TRBJ1-1	TRBV7-9	.	CASSFFSQIEKNTEAFF	TGTGCCAGCAGCTTTTTCTCCCAAATAGAAAAGAACACTGAAGCTTTCTTT
.	TRBJ1-5	TRBV6-1	.	CASRDGGGSQPQHF	TGTGCCAGCAGGGACGGGGGGGGAAGTCAGCCCCAGCATTTT